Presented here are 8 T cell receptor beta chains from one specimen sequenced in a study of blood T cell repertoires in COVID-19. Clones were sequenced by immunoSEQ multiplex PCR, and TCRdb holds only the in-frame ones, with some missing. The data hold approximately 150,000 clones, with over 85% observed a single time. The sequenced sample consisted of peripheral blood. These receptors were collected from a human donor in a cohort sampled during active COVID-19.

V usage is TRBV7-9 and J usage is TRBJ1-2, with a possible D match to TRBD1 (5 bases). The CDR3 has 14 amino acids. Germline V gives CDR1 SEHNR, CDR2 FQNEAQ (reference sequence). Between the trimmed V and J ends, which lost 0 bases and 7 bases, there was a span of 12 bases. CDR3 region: CASSLAWGSGGYTF. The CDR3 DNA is TGTGCCAGCAGCTTAGCTTGGGGCTCCGGTGGCTACACCTTC.

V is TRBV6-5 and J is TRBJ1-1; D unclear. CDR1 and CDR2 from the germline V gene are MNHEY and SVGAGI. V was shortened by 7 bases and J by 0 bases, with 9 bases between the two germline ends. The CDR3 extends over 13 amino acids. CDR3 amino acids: CASTRGMNTEAFF. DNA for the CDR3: TGTGCCAGCACCCGAGGTATGAACACTGAAGCTTTCTTT.

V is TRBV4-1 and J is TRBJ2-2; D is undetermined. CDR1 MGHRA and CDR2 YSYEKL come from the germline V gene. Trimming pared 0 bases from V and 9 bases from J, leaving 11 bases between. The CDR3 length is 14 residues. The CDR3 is CASSQDLVARELFF. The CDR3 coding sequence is TGCGCCAGCAGCCAAGATTTGGTAGCCAGGGAGCTGTTTTTT.

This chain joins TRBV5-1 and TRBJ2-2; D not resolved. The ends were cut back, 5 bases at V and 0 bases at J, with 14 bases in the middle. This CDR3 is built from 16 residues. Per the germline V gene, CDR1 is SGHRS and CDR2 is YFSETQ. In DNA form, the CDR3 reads TGCGCCAGCAGTTTACGGAGAGGCCCGAACACCGGGGAGCTGTTTTTT. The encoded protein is CASSLRRGPNTGELFF.

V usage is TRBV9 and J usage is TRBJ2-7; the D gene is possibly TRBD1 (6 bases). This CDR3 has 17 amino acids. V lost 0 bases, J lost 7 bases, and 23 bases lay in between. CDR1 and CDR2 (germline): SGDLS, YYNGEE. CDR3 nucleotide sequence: TGTGCCAGCAGCGTAGGAATCAGGGGCGCGAGGGGCGGAGAGCAGTACTTC. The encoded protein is CASSVGIRGARGGEQYF.

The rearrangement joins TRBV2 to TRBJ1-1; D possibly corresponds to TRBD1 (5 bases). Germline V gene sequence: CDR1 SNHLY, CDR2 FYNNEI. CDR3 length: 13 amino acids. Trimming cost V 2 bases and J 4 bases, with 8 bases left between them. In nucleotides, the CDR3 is TGTGCCAGCAGTGAATGGGGCCCCACTGAAGCTTTCTTT. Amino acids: CASSEWGPTEAFF. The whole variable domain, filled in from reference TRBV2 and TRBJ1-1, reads EPEVTQTPSHQVTQMGQEVILRCVPISNHLYFYWYRQILGQKVEFLVSFYNNEISEKSEIFDDQFSVERPDGSNFTLKIRSTKLEDSAMYFCASSEWGPTEAFFGQGTRLTVV.

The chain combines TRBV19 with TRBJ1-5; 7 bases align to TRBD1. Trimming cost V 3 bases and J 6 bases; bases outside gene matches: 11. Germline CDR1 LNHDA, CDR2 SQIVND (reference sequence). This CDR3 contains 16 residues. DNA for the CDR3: TGTGCCAGTAGTATCGGGCGAAGGGGGCGGATTCAGCCCCAGCATTTT. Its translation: CASSIGRRGRIQPQHF.

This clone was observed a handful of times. The chain's CDR3 is CASSFQGNQETQYF. For the CDR3, the DNA is TGCGCCAGCAGCTTTCAGGGGAACCAAGAGACCCAGTACTTC. V and J are TRBV5-1 and TRBJ2-5, with a weak D call TRBD1 (6 bases). The germline V and J ends were trimmed by 2 bases and 0 bases, with 8 bases remaining between them. The CDR3 is 14 amino acids. Germline V gives CDR1 SGHRS, CDR2 YFSETQ.